A selection of T cell receptor beta chains follows, all from one sample in a study of blood T cell repertoires in COVID-19. The repertoire was sequenced with immunoSEQ multiplex PCR; TCRdb's copy has only in-frame clones and lacks some. Of hundreds of thousands of clones listed, 90% are singletons. The specimen sequenced was peripheral blood. Source of these receptors: a woman in her thirties or forties with COVID-19, enrolled during active disease. Both conserved end residues are part of each CDR3. Each record gives: V gene, D gene, clone size, CDR3 protein. D genes are given only for firm matches. Some rows mark clone size as missing; the rest say once, few, many or name a class of expanded clone.

v_call: TRBV7-3; d_call: .; clone_size: .; cdr3_aa: CASSLNGGAYNEQFF
v_call: TRBV28; d_call: .; clone_size: .; cdr3_aa: CASSGDSRSYEQYF
v_call: TRBV11-2; d_call: TRBD1; clone_size: .; cdr3_aa: CASRDRLTATNEKLFF
v_call: TRBV27; d_call: .; clone_size: .; cdr3_aa: CASSLQTMNTEAFF
v_call: TRBV7-3; d_call: TRBD1; clone_size: .; cdr3_aa: CASSSTGGRYEQYF
v_call: TRBV4-3; d_call: .; clone_size: .; cdr3_aa: CASSPSMGETQYF
v_call: TRBV11-2; d_call: TRBD1; clone_size: .; cdr3_aa: CASSIHRGETQYF
v_call: TRBV2; d_call: TRBD1; clone_size: .; cdr3_aa: CASLLGQPETQYF
v_call: TRBV28; d_call: .; clone_size: .; cdr3_aa: CASSFRGVAGGGYTF
v_call: TRBV28; d_call: .; clone_size: .; cdr3_aa: CASSPSVETQYF
v_call: TRBV6-6; d_call: .; clone_size: .; cdr3_aa: CASSFLGDTGELFF
v_call: TRBV3-1/TRBV3-2; d_call: .; clone_size: .; cdr3_aa: CASSQARTATMNTEAFF
v_call: TRBV7-2; d_call: TRBD2; clone_size: .; cdr3_aa: CASSLVGGRGNEQYF
v_call: TRBV30; d_call: .; clone_size: .; cdr3_aa: CAWGTGPITEAFF
v_call: TRBV5-4; d_call: .; clone_size: .; cdr3_aa: CASSQQYNEQFF
v_call: TRBV12-3/TRBV12-4; d_call: .; clone_size: .; cdr3_aa: CASSQGVAPGAFF
v_call: TRBV28; d_call: .; clone_size: .; cdr3_aa: CASSVRREFNYGYTF
v_call: TRBV4-2; d_call: .; clone_size: once; cdr3_aa: CASSPLTVGETQYF
v_call: TRBV27; d_call: TRBD1; clone_size: .; cdr3_aa: CASSLLPDRGEKLFF
v_call: TRBV23-1; d_call: .; clone_size: .; cdr3_aa: CASSQSRGGENYEQYF
v_call: TRBV15; d_call: .; clone_size: .; cdr3_aa: CATSRHFLTQGSSEKLFF
v_call: TRBV2; d_call: .; clone_size: .; cdr3_aa: CASSEFGNYGYTF
v_call: TRBV18; d_call: .; clone_size: .; cdr3_aa: CASSLGQTVPPLHF
v_call: TRBV28; d_call: .; clone_size: .; cdr3_aa: CASSLRIAIGELFF
v_call: TRBV5-5; d_call: .; clone_size: .; cdr3_aa: CASSLGSTGGNTIYF
v_call: TRBV6-5; d_call: .; clone_size: .; cdr3_aa: CASRPGGTDTQYF
v_call: TRBV19; d_call: .; clone_size: .; cdr3_aa: CASSIGRNTEAFF
v_call: TRBV12-3/TRBV12-4; d_call: .; clone_size: once; cdr3_aa: CASSSHGELFF
v_call: TRBV27; d_call: .; clone_size: once; cdr3_aa: CASSGATNWGITGANVLTF
v_call: TRBV27; d_call: TRBD1; clone_size: .; cdr3_aa: CASSFRDSNQPQHF
v_call: TRBV7-6; d_call: .; clone_size: .; cdr3_aa: CASSLSPPNRANYNEQFF
v_call: TRBV18; d_call: TRBD1; clone_size: .; cdr3_aa: CASSTRTGADEQYF
v_call: TRBV6-1; d_call: TRBD2; clone_size: .; cdr3_aa: CASSEAASGGAWDEQFF
v_call: TRBV12-3/TRBV12-4; d_call: .; clone_size: once; cdr3_aa: CASSPGYTEAFF
v_call: TRBV19; d_call: TRBD1; clone_size: .; cdr3_aa: CASLRGSDYGYTF
v_call: TRBV9; d_call: .; clone_size: .; cdr3_aa: CASSATGQPSSYNSPLHF
v_call: TRBV11-3; d_call: TRBD2; clone_size: .; cdr3_aa: CASSLGGAGALDTQYF
v_call: TRBV19; d_call: TRBD1; clone_size: .; cdr3_aa: CASSRRDRDPYSNQPQHF
v_call: TRBV28; d_call: TRBD1; clone_size: .; cdr3_aa: CASSLDRAGANVLTF
v_call: TRBV4-2; d_call: .; clone_size: .; cdr3_aa: CASSQDLGGIYTEAFF
v_call: TRBV6-6; d_call: .; clone_size: .; cdr3_aa: CASSRGVGNEQFF
v_call: TRBV19; d_call: TRBD1; clone_size: .; cdr3_aa: CASTETGVANYGYTF
v_call: TRBV6-2/TRBV6-3; d_call: TRBD2; clone_size: .; cdr3_aa: CASSYGTSVILSYEQYF
v_call: TRBV28; d_call: .; clone_size: .; cdr3_aa: CASSLRAGRGGYTF
v_call: TRBV18; d_call: TRBD1; clone_size: .; cdr3_aa: CASSPPGQGLIYEQYF
v_call: TRBV27; d_call: TRBD1; clone_size: .; cdr3_aa: CASSPGQETYQPQHF
v_call: TRBV27; d_call: TRBD2; clone_size: .; cdr3_aa: CASSPNRLAGVRVAKNIQYF
v_call: TRBV19; d_call: .; clone_size: .; cdr3_aa: CATTRNTEAFF
v_call: TRBV4-2; d_call: .; clone_size: .; cdr3_aa: CASSVRRDGPQHF
v_call: TRBV6-5; d_call: .; clone_size: .; cdr3_aa: CASSLLSGGNTEAFF
v_call: TRBV19; d_call: .; clone_size: .; cdr3_aa: CASSIDQVRTEAFF
v_call: TRBV14; d_call: TRBD2; clone_size: .; cdr3_aa: CASSRGTSGRYEQYF
v_call: TRBV30; d_call: TRBD1; clone_size: .; cdr3_aa: CAWSTRQGNGYTF
v_call: TRBV11-2; d_call: .; clone_size: .; cdr3_aa: CASSSSFGGNLIDEQFF
v_call: TRBV28; d_call: TRBD1; clone_size: few; cdr3_aa: CATTQGGSNQPQHF
v_call: TRBV10-3; d_call: .; clone_size: .; cdr3_aa: CAISESTATGYTF
v_call: TRBV19; d_call: TRBD1; clone_size: .; cdr3_aa: CASSSLGQGHSPLHF
v_call: TRBV7-2; d_call: .; clone_size: .; cdr3_aa: CASSLSLRGQWNQPQHF